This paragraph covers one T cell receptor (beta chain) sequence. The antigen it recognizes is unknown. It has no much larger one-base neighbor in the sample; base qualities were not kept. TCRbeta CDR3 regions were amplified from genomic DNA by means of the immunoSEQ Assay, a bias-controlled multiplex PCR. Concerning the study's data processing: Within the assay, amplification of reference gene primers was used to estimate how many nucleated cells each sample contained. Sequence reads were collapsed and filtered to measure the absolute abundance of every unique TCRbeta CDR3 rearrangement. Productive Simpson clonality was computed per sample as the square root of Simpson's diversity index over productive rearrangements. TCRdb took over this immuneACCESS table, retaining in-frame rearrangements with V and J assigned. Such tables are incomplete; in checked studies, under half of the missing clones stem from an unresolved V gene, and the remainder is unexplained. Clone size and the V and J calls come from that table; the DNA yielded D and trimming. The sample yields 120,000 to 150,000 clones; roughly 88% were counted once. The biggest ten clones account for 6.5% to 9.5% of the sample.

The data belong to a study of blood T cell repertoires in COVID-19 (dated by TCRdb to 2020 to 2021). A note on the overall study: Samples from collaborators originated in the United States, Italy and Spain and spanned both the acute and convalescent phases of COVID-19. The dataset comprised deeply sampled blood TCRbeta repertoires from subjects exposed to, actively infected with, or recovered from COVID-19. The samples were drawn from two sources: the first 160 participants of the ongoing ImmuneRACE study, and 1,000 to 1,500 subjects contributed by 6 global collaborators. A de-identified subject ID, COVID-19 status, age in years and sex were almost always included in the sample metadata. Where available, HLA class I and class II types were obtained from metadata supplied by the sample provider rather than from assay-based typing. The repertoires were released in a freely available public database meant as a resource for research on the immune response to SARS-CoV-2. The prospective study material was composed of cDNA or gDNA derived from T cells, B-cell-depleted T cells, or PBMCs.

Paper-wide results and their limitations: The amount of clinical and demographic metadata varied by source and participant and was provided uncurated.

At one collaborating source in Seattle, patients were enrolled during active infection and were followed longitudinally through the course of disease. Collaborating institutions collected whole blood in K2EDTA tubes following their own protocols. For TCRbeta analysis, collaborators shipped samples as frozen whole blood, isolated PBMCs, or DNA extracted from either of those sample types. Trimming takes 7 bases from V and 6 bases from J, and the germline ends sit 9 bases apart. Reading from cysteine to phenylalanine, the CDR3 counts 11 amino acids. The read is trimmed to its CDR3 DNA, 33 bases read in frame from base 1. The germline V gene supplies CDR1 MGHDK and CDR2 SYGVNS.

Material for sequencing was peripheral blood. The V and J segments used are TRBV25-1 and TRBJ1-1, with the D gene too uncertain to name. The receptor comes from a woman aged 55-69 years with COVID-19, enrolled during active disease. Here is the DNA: TGTGCCAGCACCACACCCCCTGAAGCTTTCTTT. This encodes CASTTPPEAFF.